This T cell receptor beta chain comes out of a study of breast tumors, draining lymph nodes, adjacent tissues. The CDR3 length is 10 residues, termini included. The germline V gene has CDR1 LNHNV and CDR2 YYDKDF (reference sequence). One entry per CDR3 protein results from TCRdb running MiXCR on the multiplex PCR reads. The sample has over 200,000 distinct CDR3 sequences, around 34% seen once. Samples came from axillary lymph nodes draining the breast cancer. With regard to this clonotype: The CDR3 does not close with the conserved phenylalanine or tryptophan, likely indicating a read error. The DNA is omitted, as the CDR3 cannot be located on it reliably, and the CDR3 follows TCRdb's listing.

This chain uses TRBV15 with TRBJ1-6. What was sequenced was axillary lymph node tissue. This TCR came from a female donor with breast cancer. Some clones in this sample may be carry-over from other donors' samples. The CDR3 sequence: CATSSDRAYR.